This T cell receptor beta chain appears in the sequencing data of a study of T cells in Graves' hyperthyroidism and ophthalmopathy. In this sample, this clonotype turned up many times. The ends were cut back, 0 bases at V and 6 bases at J, with 8 bases in the middle. CDR1 and CDR2 from the germline V gene are SGHTA and FQGTGA. This CDR3 is built from 13 residues. Researchers amplified the TCR beta CDR3 regions from RNA transcripts. The TCR CDR3 was amplified in a first-round RT-PCR using the HTBI primer set. Using its own MiXCR run on the multiplex PCR reads, TCRdb lists one record per CDR3 protein. Of about 200,000 distinct CDR3 sequences detected, roughly a sixth appear once; the ten largest clones hold roughly 50%.

Sample: blood. The clonotype was recovered from a man aged 50 to 59 with Graves' hyperthyroidism. J is TRBJ1-1 and V is TRBV7-3; D possibly corresponds to TRBD1 (6 bases). CDR3 DNA: TGTGCCAGCAGCTTAACTAGGGGGGCTGAAGCTTTCTTT. The encoded protein is CASSLTRGAEAFF.